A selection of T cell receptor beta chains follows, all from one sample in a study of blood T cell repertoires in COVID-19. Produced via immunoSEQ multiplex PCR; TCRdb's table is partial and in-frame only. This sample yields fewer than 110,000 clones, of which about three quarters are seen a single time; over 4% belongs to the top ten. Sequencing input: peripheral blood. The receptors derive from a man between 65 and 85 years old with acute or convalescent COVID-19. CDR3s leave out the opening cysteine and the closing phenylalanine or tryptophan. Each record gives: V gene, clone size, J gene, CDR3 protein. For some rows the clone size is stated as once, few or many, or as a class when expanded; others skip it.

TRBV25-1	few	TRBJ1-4	ASTGTRNEKLF
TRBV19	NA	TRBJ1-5	AGGRNQPQH
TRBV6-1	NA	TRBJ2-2	ASSVPGLVNTGELF
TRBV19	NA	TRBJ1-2	ASRSMSLNYGYT
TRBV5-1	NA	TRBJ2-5	ASSWDSQETQY
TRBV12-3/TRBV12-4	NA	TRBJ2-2	ASSPNGELF
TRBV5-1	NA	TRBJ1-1	ASSLAGGRNTEAF
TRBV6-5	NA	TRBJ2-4	ASSYSGQGPKNIQY
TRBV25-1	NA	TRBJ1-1	ASSDGDRGAF
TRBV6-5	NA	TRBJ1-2	ASSSGRGSGYGYT
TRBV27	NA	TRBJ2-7	ASSSAGGYEQY
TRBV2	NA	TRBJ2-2	ASDLAGGQAGELF
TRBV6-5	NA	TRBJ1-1	ASSYSLTGGNTEAF
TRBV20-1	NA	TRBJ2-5	MGATGETQY
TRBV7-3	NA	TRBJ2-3	ASSLGTSGTDTQY
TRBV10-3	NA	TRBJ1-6	AIAIQGNNSPLH
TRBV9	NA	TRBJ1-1	ASSVAGGGGTEAF
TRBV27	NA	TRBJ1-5	ASSLKSPTGGVLTQH
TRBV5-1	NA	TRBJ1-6	ASSLSLPEDSPLH
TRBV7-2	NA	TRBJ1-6	ASSLTGEGNSPLH
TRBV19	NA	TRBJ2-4	ASTDTGRPQNIQY
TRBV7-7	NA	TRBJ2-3	ASSPGTSGATDTQY
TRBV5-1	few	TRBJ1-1	ASSGRGTGADTEAF
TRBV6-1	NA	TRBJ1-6	ASSVRTGGVRSPLH
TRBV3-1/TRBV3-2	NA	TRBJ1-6	ASSAQGPGGSPLH
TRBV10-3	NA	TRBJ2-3	ATASGASTDTQY
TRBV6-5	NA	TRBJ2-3	ASRRTRGADTQY
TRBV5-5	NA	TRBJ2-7	ASSLGGRQQY
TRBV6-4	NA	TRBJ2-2	ASSEGTGDTGELF
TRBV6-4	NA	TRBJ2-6	ASSEGPGLSGANVLT
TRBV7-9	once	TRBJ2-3	ASSRGLAGDWSTDTQY
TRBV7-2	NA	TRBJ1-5	ASRLGTGSNQPQH
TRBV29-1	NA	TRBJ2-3	SVAVIAGEDTQY
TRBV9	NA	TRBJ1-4	ASSAAAGDRGNEKLF
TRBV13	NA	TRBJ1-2	ASSWDRGLDGYT
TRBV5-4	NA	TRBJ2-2	ASNIAGTGIVGELF
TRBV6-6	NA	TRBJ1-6	ASSSRPEKNSPLH
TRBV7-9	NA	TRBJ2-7	ASSLRLGRDEQY
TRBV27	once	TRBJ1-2	ASSSDRGNGYT
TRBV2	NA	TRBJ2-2	ASSGERGHGELF
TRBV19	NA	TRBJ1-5	ASHDRGGQPQH
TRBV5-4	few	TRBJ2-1	ASSSEEASGGNEQF
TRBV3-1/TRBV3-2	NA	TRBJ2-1	ASSQGVGGYNEQF
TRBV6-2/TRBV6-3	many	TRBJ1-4	ASSYEGVPEKLF
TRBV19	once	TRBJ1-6	ASNFGSSYNSPLH
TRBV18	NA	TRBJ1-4	ASSLSQGEKLF
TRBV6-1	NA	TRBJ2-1	ASSDQPSGGGNEQF
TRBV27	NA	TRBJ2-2	ASSRTGSDTGELF